The 25 T cell receptor beta chains presented below share a single source sample, sequenced in a study of blood T cell repertoires in COVID-19. The assay was immunoSEQ multiplex PCR, and TCRdb's table has in-frame clones only and misses some. The sample includes some 45,000 clones, more than 65% of them seen just once. Sample: peripheral blood. The source of these receptors is a woman between 55 and 75 years old with acute or convalescent COVID-19.

The V and J genes are TRBV3-1 (or the pseudogene TRBV3-2) and TRBJ2-3; tentatively, D is TRBD2 (5 bases). Between the trimmed V and J ends, which lost 4 bases and 0 bases, there was a span of 11 bases. The germline gives CDR1 LGHDT, CDR2 YNNKEL (reference sequence). The CDR3 extends over 15 amino acids. CDR3 nucleotides: TGTGCCAGCAGCCCCCGGGAATCTAGCACAGATACGCAGTATTTT. Encoded protein: CASSPRESSTDTQYF.

This chain uses TRBV30 with TRBJ1-1; the D gene is possibly TRBD1 (5 bases). This CDR3 region has 13 residues. The V gene's germline CDR1 is GTSNPN and CDR2 SVGIG (reference sequence). V shed 5 bases and J shed 1 base, with 11 bases lying between them. The CDR3 nucleotides are TGTGCCTGGGGTTGGGGCGCGAACACTGAAGCTTTCTTT. As protein: CAWGWGANTEAFF.

CDR3 bases: TGCAGCGTTGAAGGCAGGGGGAAGGCTGAAGCTTTCTTT. Protein: CSVEGRGKAEAFF. The chain employs TRBV29-1 and TRBJ1-1; the match to TRBD1 covers 7 bases. Germline-derived CDR1 and CDR2 are SQVTM and ANQGSEA. J gave up 6 bases and V 1 base, and 5 bases lay outside the gene matches. The CDR3 covers 13 residues.

The J gene is TRBJ1-4, the V gene TRBV27; D is uncertain. The germline V and J ends were trimmed by 6 bases and 3 bases, with 8 bases remaining between them. This CDR3 spans 13 amino acids. Per germline, CDR1 MNHEY and CDR2 SMNVEV (reference sequence). The CDR3 DNA follows: TGTGCCAGCAGGAGGGCGGCTAATGAAAAACTGTTTTTT. Amino acid sequence: CASRRAANEKLFF.

The chain uses TRBV19 and TRBJ2-4; D is perhaps TRBD1 (8 bases). Germline CDR1 is LNHDA and CDR2 is SQIVND (reference sequence). The CDR3 sequence is 15 residues long. The V end lost 9 bases, the J end lost 3 bases, and 18 bases lay between the germline ends. The CDR3 region has the DNA TGTGCCAGCAACACAGGGGGGGCTGGCAAAAACATTCAGTACTTC. Translation gives CASNTGGAGKNIQYF.

V and J are TRBV6-5 and TRBJ1-5; D possibly corresponds to TRBD1 (5 bases). The V gene's germline CDR1 is MNHEY and CDR2 SVGAGI. The CDR3 spans 14 residues. The germline V and J ends were trimmed by 7 bases and 0 bases, with 10 bases remaining between them. DNA of the CDR3: TGTGCCAGCACAGACAGATATAGCAATCAGCCCCAGCATTTT. Its translation is CASTDRYSNQPQHF.

CDR3 region: CASSNHLGSTDTQYF. Written as DNA, the CDR3 is TGTGCCAGCAGCAACCACCTCGGTAGCACAGATACGCAGTATTTT. V and J are TRBV5-8 and TRBJ2-3; D not certain. CDR1 and CDR2 (germline): SGHTS, YDEGEE. V dropped 4 bases and J dropped 0 bases, with 12 bases sitting between them. The CDR3 spans 15 residues.

The rearrangement joins TRBV13 to TRBJ1-2; tentatively, D is TRBD1 (5 bases). Germline values: CDR1 PRHDT, CDR2 FYEKMQ (reference sequence). The CDR3 is made up of 14 amino acids. V was cut by 1 base and J by 8 bases, with 14 bases left in between. For the CDR3, the DNA is TGTGCCAGCAGCTTAGCTCGGGGGAAAGGCGGCTACACCTTC. Its protein product is CASSLARGKGGYTF. Using reference TRBV13 and TRBJ1-2 for the parts outside the CDR3, the full variable domain is AAGVIQSPRHLIKEKRETATLKCYPIPRHDTVYWYQQGPGQDPQFLISFYEKMQSDKGSIPDRFSAQQFSDYHSELNMSSLELGDSALYFCASSLARGKGGYTFGSGTRLTVV.

The V gene is TRBV7-3, the J gene TRBJ2-4, with D perhaps matching TRBD1 (8 bases). Trimming removed 1 base at V and 6 bases at J, with 13 bases between. Germline CDR1 reads SGHTA; CDR2 reads FQGTGA. The CDR3 contains 15 residues. The CDR3 reads CASSLMGGTGNIQYF. CDR3 nucleotide sequence: TGTGCCAGCAGCTTAATGGGGGGGACAGGAAACATTCAGTACTTC.

This clone was counted only a few times. The gene calls are TRBV5-1 and TRBJ1-1; 8 bases are shared with TRBD1. With 0 bases clipped from V and 4 bases from J, the junction kept 5 bases outside the gene matches. Germline V lookup: CDR1 SGHRS, CDR2 YFSETQ. The CDR3 totals 15 residues. The CDR3 is CASSLDPGQGTEAFF. The CDR3 DNA sequence: TGCGCCAGCAGCTTGGACCCTGGACAGGGCACTGAAGCTTTCTTT.

V usage is TRBV5-6 and J usage is TRBJ2-1; 14 nucleotides agree with TRBD2. The V gene end was trimmed by 4 bases and the J gene end by 7 bases; junction bases not matched to a gene: 13. Germline CDR1 is SGHDT and CDR2 is YYEEEE. This CDR3 contains 18 residues. CDR3 sequence: CASSLMRTSGGLRNEQFF. For the CDR3, the DNA is TGTGCCAGCAGCCTGATGCGGACTAGCGGGGGGCTTCGGAATGAGCAGTTCTTC.

The rearrangement uses TRBV7-6 and TRBJ2-7; 7 nucleotides line up with TRBD2. This CDR3 is built from 15 residues. Germline CDR1 and CDR2: SGHVS and FNYEAQ. V shed 1 base and J 5 bases; nucleotides not matched to a gene: 8. CDR3 nucleotides: TGTGCCAGCAGCTTAGGACGGGAGGCAACCCACGAGCAGTACTTC. This encodes CASSLGREATHEQYF.

The J gene is TRBJ1-5, the V gene TRBV7-8, with D possibly matching TRBD1 (6 bases). Trimming took 5 bases from V and 7 from J, leaving 15 bases between them. The length of the CDR3 is 14 residues. The germline CDR1 and CDR2 sequences are SGHVS and FQNEAQ. CDR3 protein: CASSGGQSNQPQHF. CDR3 sequence (DNA): TGTGCCAGCAGCGGGGGCCAATCGAACCAGCCCCAGCATTTT.

This clone was counted only a few times. The chain couples TRBV5-1 to TRBJ1-4, with D possibly TRBD1 on 5 matching bases. With 6 bases removed from V and 2 bases from J, the gap between germline ends came to 11 bases. Per the germline V gene, CDR1 is SGHRS and CDR2 is YFSETQ. The CDR3 extends over 14 amino acids. Written as DNA, the CDR3 is TGCGCCAGCAAGCCCGCAGGGACTAATGAAAAACTGTTTTTT. It translates to CASKPAGTNEKLFF.

The gene calls are TRBV7-2 and TRBJ1-5, with D unclear. Germline V gives CDR1 SGHTA, CDR2 FQGNSA. The CDR3 consists of 13 residues. V was pared by 5 bases and J by 9 bases, with 14 bases between. The CDR3 is CASSPLLDLPQHF. CDR3 coding DNA: TGTGCCAGCAGCCCACTTTTAGACTTGCCCCAGCATTTT. The full variable domain, its missing parts supplied by reference TRBV7-2 and TRBJ1-5, is GAGVSQSPSNKVTEKGKDVELRCDPISGHTALYWYRQSLGQGLEFLIYFQGNSAPDKSGLPSDRFSAERTGGSVSTLTIQRTQQEDSAVYLCASSPLLDLPQHFGDGTRLSIL.

The table lists this clone with a few counts. This chain joins TRBV6-4 and TRBJ2-1; 14 bases map to TRBD2. This CDR3 has 15 amino acids. With 5 bases clipped from V and 8 bases from J, the junction kept 5 bases outside the gene matches. Per the germline V gene, CDR1 is MRHNA and CDR2 is SNTAGT. The CDR3 DNA reads TGTGCCAGCAGTCCGACTAGCGGGGGGGCAGATGAGCAGTTCTTC. Translated, it gives CASSPTSGGADEQFF.

The CDR3 loop is CASRAGFVGGPQHF. CDR3 sequence (DNA): TGTGCCAGCAGGGCCGGTTTTGTAGGGGGGCCCCAGCATTTT. The rearrangement joins TRBV2 to TRBJ1-5, with D perhaps matching TRBD1 (6 bases). The germline CDR1 and CDR2 sequences are SNHLY and FYNNEI. The CDR3 length is 14 residues. V lost 6 bases and J 9 bases, leaving 18 bases between the germline ends.

The V and J genes are TRBV7-8 and TRBJ2-2; D is ambiguous. Germline V gives CDR1 SGHVS, CDR2 FQNEAQ. Trimming took off 3 bases at V and 9 bases at J, with 5 bases between the two ends. The CDR3 extends over 11 amino acids. The CDR3 here is CASSLSRELFF. For the CDR3, the DNA is TGTGCCAGCAGCTTGTCCAGGGAGCTGTTTTTT.

V usage is TRBV4-3 and J usage is TRBJ2-1; TRBD2 agrees at 7 bases. CDR1 is LGHNA, CDR2 YSLEER, per germline. The ends lost 4 bases at V and 7 bases at J; junction bases unmatched: 16. The CDR3 runs 17 residues. The chain's CDR3 is CASSRQRSTSEKNEQFF. The CDR3 region has the DNA TGCGCCAGCAGCCGTCAAAGAAGTACTAGCGAGAAAAATGAGCAGTTCTTC.

This clone was detected only once. The chain uses TRBV29-1 and TRBJ2-1; the match to TRBD1 covers 8 bases. CDR3 size: 15 residues. V lost 7 bases, J lost 5 bases, and 13 bases stayed unmatched. Germline V gene data show CDR1 as SQVTM and CDR2 as ANQGSEA. The CDR3 protein is CSATTPGTGNNEQFF. For the CDR3, the DNA is TGCAGCGCCACCACTCCCGGGACAGGAAACAATGAGCAGTTCTTC.

The rearrangement joins TRBV6-1 to TRBJ1-1, with TRBD1 as a possible D gene (5 bases). Germline V gene sequence: CDR1 MNHNS, CDR2 SASEGT. This CDR3 region has 13 residues. V gave up 0 bases and J gave up 6 bases, with 8 bases separating them. The CDR3 spells CASSEAWGAEAFF. CDR3 nucleotides: TGTGCCAGCAGTGAAGCATGGGGGGCTGAAGCTTTCTTT.

This clone was recorded once. The J gene is TRBJ1-2, the V gene TRBV19; TRBD1 matches at 7 bases. CDR3 length: 12 amino acids. V lost 8 bases to trimming and J lost 1 base; unmatched junction nucleotides: 1. Germline assignment: CDR1 LNHDA and CDR2 SQIVND (reference sequence). CDR3 protein: CASGTVNYGYTF. CDR3 DNA: TGTGCCAGTGGGACAGTTAACTATGGCTACACCTTC.

This chain connects TRBV7-2 to TRBJ1-6, with D uncertain. CDR3 size: 13 residues. V lost 7 bases and J 0 bases, leaving 4 bases between the germline ends. CDR1 SGHTA and CDR2 FQGNSA come from the germline V gene. The CDR3 loop is CASTSSYNSPLHF. The CDR3 DNA follows: TGTGCCAGCACGAGCTCCTATAATTCACCCCTCCACTTT.

The V gene is TRBV11-2, the J gene TRBJ2-3, with 9 bases identical to TRBD2. Germline values: CDR1 SGHAT, CDR2 FQNNGV. The CDR3 is 16 residues long. V gave up 0 bases and J gave up 3 bases; unmatched junction bases: 4. In DNA form, the CDR3 reads TGTGCCAGCAGCTTAGATAGCGGGGGAAGGACAGATACGCAGTATTTT. It translates to CASSLDSGGRTDTQYF.

This clone was detected only once. J is TRBJ2-1 and V is TRBV11-2; perhaps TRBD1 as D (6 bases). This CDR3 has 14 residues. V lost 5 bases, J lost 6 bases, and 14 bases lay in between. CDR1 is SGHAT and CDR2 is FQNNGV in the germline V gene. Written as DNA, the CDR3 is TGTGCCAGCAGCCAATCAGGGGCATTCAATGAGCAGTTCTTC. It specifies CASSQSGAFNEQFF.